Described below is a single T cell receptor (beta chain) sequence and its context. Its antigen is currently not known. Base qualities were left out, and no much larger clone turns up one base away. Library preparation was by the immunoSEQ multiplex PCR assay. RNA was extracted from all samples and reverse transcribed into cDNA, which served as template for TCR sequencing. First-strand cDNA was synthesized using SuperScript III with a 2:1 mix of oligo-dT and random hexamers. Amplification bias was assessed with a synthetic immune receptor repertoire, and residual bias was removed computationally. The authors' analysis ran thus. Raw reads were preprocessed to remove errors, and CDR3 was defined according to IMGT conventions as the region from the conserved cysteine to phenylalanine. Clonality was calculated as 1 minus Shannon entropy normalized by log2 of the number of productive unique TCRs. CD4 or CD8 identity of scalp clones was inferred by cross-referencing scalp TCRbeta sequences with sorted blood CD4 and CD8 repertoires. Imported from immuneACCESS, the table was reduced by TCRdb to in-frame sequences with V and J called. These copies leave out some clones; in studies compared against another copy, an unresolved V gene accounts for under half, and the cause of the remainder is not known. V and J calls and clone size come straight from that table; D and trimming were deduced from the DNA. The sample table lists approximately 210,000 clones, 66% of them with a count of one. Together, the top ten hold 0.95% to 1.5% of the sample.

This specimen comes from a study of CD8+ T cells in alopecia areata listed by TCRdb under 2018. With respect to the entire study: The treated patients, all with moderate-to-severe alopecia areata, were enrolled in an open-label pilot trial of oral tofacitinib given at 5 to 10 mg twice daily. Tofacitinib-treated patients had biopsies at baseline and at 4 and 24 weeks of treatment, with a later scalp biopsy in several patients. Human TCRbeta sequencing covered scalp tissue and sorted CD4+ and CD8+ peripheral blood T cells from patchy and totalis/universalis alopecia areata patients and healthy controls. Tofacitinib was given for 6 to 18 months, followed by 6 months of follow-up off drug to assess delayed response and recurrence. To study T cell clonal expansion in alopecia areata, the researchers applied high-throughput TCRbeta sequencing to both the C3H/HeJ mouse model and human patients. immunoSEQ multiplex PCR using 35 Vbeta forward primers and 13 Jbeta reverse primers was used to amplify TCRbeta CDR3 regions. Disease severity in treated patients was measured with the SALT score, which quantifies the percentage of affected scalp surface area. RNA was extracted with the PAXgene miRNA kit for fixed scalp, the miRNeasy kit for PBMCs, and the RNeasy kit for mouse skin. Scalp clonality was compared across normal scalp (n=4), patchy alopecia areata scalp (n=8), and alopecia totalis/universalis scalp (n=8).

The full study reports these points: Compared with normal scalp, lesional scalp had higher clonality and more expanded CD8+ clones, particularly in alopecia totalis/universalis, a pattern that suggests antigenic drive. Because the treated cohort was small and had only one nonresponder, larger studies are needed to examine links between baseline CD8+ expansion and response. Compared with mice, TCR sequences shared between patients were less clear, possibly partly because of HLA diversity across the patient population. During tofacitinib treatment, many expanded lesional clones remained in scalp and blood, and this persistence may partly explain relapse after treatment is stopped. Tofacitinib significantly decreased scalp clonality and the number of expanded CD8+ clones among the top 100 scalp clones. Unlike mouse skin, where gammadelta T cells dominate, normal human skin contains resident alphabeta T cells that get sequenced too, which complicates analysis of the scalp TCR repertoire.

Per the publication, the treatment or condition label means: oral pan-JAK inhibitor, 5-10 mg twice daily. From alopecia areata patients, peripheral blood was collected along with lesional scalp punch biopsies. PBMCs were isolated by density centrifugation and stained for CD3, CD4 and CD8, and CD4+ and CD8+ T cells were sorted on a FACSAria. The CDR3 sequence holds 13 residues, the cysteine and phenylalanine included. CDR3 DNA is the only sequence kept; it has 39 bases, read in frame from the first base. From the germline V gene, CDR1 is SQVTM and CDR2 is ANQGSEA. The trim is 4 bases for V and 0 bases for J, with a gap of 9 bases between the germline ends.

The sequenced sample was CD4+ T cells sorted from blood, obtained between weeks 43 and 45, from a patient treated with tofacitinib. The receptor's source is a human donor with alopecia areata. Recombination joined TRBV29-1 with TRBJ1-1; the D gene lacks a confident call. The CDR3 corresponds to CSVGRRLNTEAFF. The nucleotide sequence reads TGCAGCGTTGGTAGGAGACTGAACACTGAAGCTTTCTTT.